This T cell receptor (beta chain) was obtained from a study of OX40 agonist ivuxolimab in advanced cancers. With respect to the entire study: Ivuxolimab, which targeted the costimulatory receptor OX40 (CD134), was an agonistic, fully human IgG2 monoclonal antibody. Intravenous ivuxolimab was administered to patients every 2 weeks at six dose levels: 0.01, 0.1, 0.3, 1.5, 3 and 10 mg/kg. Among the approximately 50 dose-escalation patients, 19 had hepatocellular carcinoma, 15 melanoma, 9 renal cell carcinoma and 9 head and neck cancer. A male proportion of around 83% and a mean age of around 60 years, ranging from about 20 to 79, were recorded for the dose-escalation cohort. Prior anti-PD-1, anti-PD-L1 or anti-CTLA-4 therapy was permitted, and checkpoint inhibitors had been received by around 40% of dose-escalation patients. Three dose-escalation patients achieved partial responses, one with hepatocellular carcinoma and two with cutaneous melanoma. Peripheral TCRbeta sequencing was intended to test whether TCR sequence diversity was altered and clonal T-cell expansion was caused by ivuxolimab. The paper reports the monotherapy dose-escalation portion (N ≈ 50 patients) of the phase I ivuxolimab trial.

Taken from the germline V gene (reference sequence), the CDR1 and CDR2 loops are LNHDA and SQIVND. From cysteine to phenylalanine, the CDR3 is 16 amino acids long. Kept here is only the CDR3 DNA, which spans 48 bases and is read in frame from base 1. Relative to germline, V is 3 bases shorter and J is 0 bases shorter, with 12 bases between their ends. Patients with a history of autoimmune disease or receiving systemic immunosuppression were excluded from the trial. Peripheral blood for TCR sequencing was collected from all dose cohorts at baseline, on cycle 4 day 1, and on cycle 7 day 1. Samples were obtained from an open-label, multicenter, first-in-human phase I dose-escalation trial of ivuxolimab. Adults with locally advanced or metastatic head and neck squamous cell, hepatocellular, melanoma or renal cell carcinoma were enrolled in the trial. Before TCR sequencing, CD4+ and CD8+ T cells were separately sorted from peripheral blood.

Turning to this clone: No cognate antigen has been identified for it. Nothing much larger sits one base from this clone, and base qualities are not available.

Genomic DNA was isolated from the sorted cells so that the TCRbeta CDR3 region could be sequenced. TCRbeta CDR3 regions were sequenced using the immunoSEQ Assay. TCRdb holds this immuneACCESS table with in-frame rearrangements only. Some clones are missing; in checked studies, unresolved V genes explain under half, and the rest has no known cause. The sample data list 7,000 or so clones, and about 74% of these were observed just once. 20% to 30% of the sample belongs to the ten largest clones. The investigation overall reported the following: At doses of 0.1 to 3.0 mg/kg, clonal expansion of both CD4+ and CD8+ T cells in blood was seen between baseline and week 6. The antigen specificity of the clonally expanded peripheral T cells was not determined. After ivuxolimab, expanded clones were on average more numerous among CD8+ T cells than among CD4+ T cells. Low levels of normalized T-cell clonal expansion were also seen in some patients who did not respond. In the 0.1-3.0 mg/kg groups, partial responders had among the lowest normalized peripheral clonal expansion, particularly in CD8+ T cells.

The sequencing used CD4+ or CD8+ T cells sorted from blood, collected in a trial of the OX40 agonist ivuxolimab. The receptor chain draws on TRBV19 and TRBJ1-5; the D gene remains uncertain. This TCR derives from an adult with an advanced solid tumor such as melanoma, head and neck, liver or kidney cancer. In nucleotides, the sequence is TGTGCCAGTAGTATCGGGTCATATTATAGCAATCAGCCCCAGCATTTT. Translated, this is CASSIGSYYSNQPQHF.